The rows below give T cell receptor beta chains drawn from one sample of a study of cytomegalovirus exposure and HLA in healthy donors. Using immunoSEQ multiplex PCR, the repertoire was profiled, and TCRdb retains in-frame clones only, with some absent. Of 180,000 or so clones listed, 80% to 90% are singletons. The material sequenced was PBMCs. These receptors were taken from a woman aged 25 to 45 in good health and CMV-seronegative. CDR3s include the opening cysteine and the closing phenylalanine or tryptophan. Fields, in order: clone size, D gene, J gene, V gene, CDR3 length, CDR3 protein, CDR3 DNA. A D gene is named only where the DNA matches it firmly. Clone size is shown for a subset of rows, as once, few, many or a class of expanded clone.

size: NA; D: NA; J: TRBJ1-1; V: TRBV7-9; length: 14; CDR3: CASSWGGGAPEAFF; DNA: TGTGCCAGCAGCTGGGGAGGGGGGGCCCCTGAAGCTTTCTTT
size: NA; D: TRBD2; J: TRBJ2-1; V: TRBV30; length: 14; CDR3: CAWSVSGGNNEQFF; DNA: TGTGCCTGGAGTGTATCCGGGGGGAACAATGAGCAGTTCTTC
size: NA; D: NA; J: TRBJ2-7; V: TRBV5-5; length: 14; CDR3: CASSLALGAGEQYF; DNA: TGTGCCAGCAGCTTGGCCCTGGGGGCAGGCGAGCAGTACTTC
size: once; D: NA; J: TRBJ2-5; V: TRBV5-8; length: 12; CDR3: CASRRTRETQYF; DNA: TGTGCCAGCAGGCGGACTCGGGAGACCCAGTACTTC
size: NA; D: TRBD2; J: TRBJ2-5; V: TRBV2; length: 18; CDR3: CASRAFRASGGPQETQYF; DNA: TGTGCCAGCAGAGCGTTTCGGGCTAGCGGGGGGCCGCAAGAGACCCAGTACTTC
size: NA; D: TRBD1; J: TRBJ2-2; V: TRBV11-3; length: 15; CDR3: CASSSGGSLTGELFF; DNA: TGTGCCAGCAGCTCAGGGGGCAGTTTGACCGGGGAGCTGTTTTTT
size: few; D: TRBD1; J: TRBJ2-1; V: TRBV13; length: 15; CDR3: CASSLTGGGFSEQFF; DNA: TGTGCCAGCAGCTTGACAGGGGGCGGTTTTAGTGAGCAGTTCTTC
size: NA; D: TRBD1; J: TRBJ1-1; V: TRBV30; length: 13; CDR3: CAWSGTGVTEAFF; DNA: TGTGCCTGGAGTGGTACAGGGGTCACTGAAGCTTTCTTT
size: NA; D: NA; J: TRBJ2-1; V: TRBV6-1; length: 15; CDR3: CASSGGSGDYNEQFF; DNA: TGTGCCAGCAGTGGAGGGAGCGGAGACTACAATGAGCAGTTCTTC
size: NA; D: NA; J: TRBJ2-2; V: TRBV12-5; length: 15; CDR3: CASGLLTQNTGELFF; DNA: TGTGCTAGTGGTTTGCTTACACAGAACACCGGGGAGCTGTTTTTT
size: NA; D: TRBD1; J: TRBJ1-6; V: TRBV6-6; length: 16; CDR3: CASSTGGAGWNSPLHF; DNA: TGTGCCAGCAGTACAGGGGGCGCGGGTTGGAATTCACCCCTCCACTTT
size: NA; D: NA; J: TRBJ2-1; V: TRBV9; length: 17; CDR3: CASSVAGGWSSYNEQFF; DNA: TGTGCCAGCAGCGTAGCCGGAGGATGGAGCTCCTACAATGAGCAGTTCTTC
size: NA; D: NA; J: TRBJ2-7; V: TRBV5-1; length: 14; CDR3: CASSYDREVYEQYF; DNA: TGCGCCAGCAGCTACGACAGGGAGGTCTACGAGCAGTACTTC
size: few; D: NA; J: TRBJ2-7; V: TRBV5-5; length: 14; CDR3: CASSRQDPTYEQYF; DNA: TGTGCCAGCAGCCGACAGGACCCCACCTACGAGCAGTACTTC
size: NA; D: NA; J: TRBJ1-6; V: TRBV6-5; length: 16; CDR3: CASSYSRASGGSPLHF; DNA: TGTGCCAGCAGTTACTCGAGGGCGAGCGGGGGATCACCCCTCCACTTT
size: NA; D: NA; J: TRBJ1-2; V: TRBV10-2; length: 13; CDR3: CASSEVGSSGYTF; DNA: TGCGCCAGCAGTGAGGTGGGGAGTAGTGGCTACACCTTC
size: NA; D: TRBD2; J: TRBJ2-7; V: TRBV11-2; length: 14; CDR3: CASSLKRGGYEQYF; DNA: TGTGCCAGCAGCTTAAAAAGGGGAGGGTACGAGCAGTACTTC
size: NA; D: NA; J: TRBJ1-2; V: TRBV18; length: 13; CDR3: CASSPSRDRGYTF; DNA: TGTGCCAGCTCACCAAGCAGGGATAGGGGCTACACCTTC
size: NA; D: NA; J: TRBJ2-7; V: TRBV4-1; length: 13; CDR3: CASSQARVDEQYF; DNA: TGCGCCAGCAGCCAAGCCCGTGTTGACGAGCAGTACTTC
size: NA; D: NA; J: TRBJ2-2; V: TRBV5-1; length: 15; CDR3: CASSAGGRNTGELFF; DNA: TGCGCCAGCAGCGCAGGAGGCAGAAACACCGGGGAGCTGTTTTTT
size: NA; D: NA; J: TRBJ2-5; V: TRBV5-6; length: 16; CDR3: CASSLVTGQAQETQYF; DNA: TGTGCCAGCAGCTTGGTAACAGGGCAAGCCCAAGAGACCCAGTACTTC
size: NA; D: TRBD1; J: TRBJ2-7; V: TRBV13; length: 16; CDR3: CASSLAGTGGDYEQYF; DNA: TGTGCCAGCAGCTTAGCCGGGACAGGGGGCGATTACGAGCAGTACTTC
size: NA; D: NA; J: TRBJ2-2; V: TRBV10-1; length: 12; CDR3: CASSTRTGELFF; DNA: TGCGCCAGCAGTACTAGAACCGGGGAGCTGTTTTTT
size: NA; D: NA; J: TRBJ1-6; V: TRBV6-5; length: 13; CDR3: CASRVNLRSPLHF; DNA: TGTGCCAGCAGAGTTAATTTGCGTTCACCCCTCCACTTT
size: NA; D: NA; J: TRBJ2-7; V: TRBV5-1; length: 13; CDR3: CASSLEAGYEQYF; DNA: TGCGCCAGCAGCTTGGAGGCGGGATACGAGCAGTACTTC
size: NA; D: NA; J: TRBJ2-1; V: TRBV7-6; length: 12; CDR3: CASSPRYNEQFF; DNA: TGTGCCAGCAGCCCGCGCTACAATGAGCAGTTCTTC
size: NA; D: NA; J: TRBJ2-7; V: TRBV13; length: 14; CDR3: CASSLWAGVREQYF; DNA: TGTGCCAGCAGCTTATGGGCAGGGGTCCGCGAGCAGTACTTC
size: NA; D: NA; J: TRBJ2-7; V: TRBV7-9; length: 15; CDR3: CASGEAPGQLHEQYF; DNA: TGTGCCAGCGGTGAGGCCCCGGGACAACTTCACGAGCAGTACTTC
size: NA; D: NA; J: TRBJ1-6; V: TRBV7-2; length: 15; CDR3: CASSSNDRNNSPLHF; DNA: TGTGCCAGCAGCTCAAACGACAGGAATAATTCACCCCTCCACTTT
size: few; D: NA; J: TRBJ1-2; V: TRBV5-4; length: 12; CDR3: CASSPGDGGYTF; DNA: TGTGCCAGCAGCCCAGGTGACGGCGGCTACACCTTC
size: few; D: NA; J: TRBJ1-5; V: TRBV19; length: 12; CDR3: CASRSGNQPQHF; DNA: TGTGCCAGTAGGTCAGGGAATCAGCCCCAGCATTTT
size: NA; D: TRBD2; J: TRBJ2-5; V: TRBV2; length: 17; CDR3: CASKRIPGLAGQETQYF; DNA: TGTGCCAGCAAGAGGATACCGGGACTAGCGGGGCAAGAGACCCAGTACTTC
size: NA; D: TRBD1; J: TRBJ1-5; V: TRBV6-1; length: 16; CDR3: CASSEQTGNKGQPQHF; DNA: TGTGCCAGCAGTGAACAGACAGGGAACAAGGGGCAGCCCCAGCATTTT
size: NA; D: TRBD2; J: TRBJ2-5; V: TRBV27; length: 17; CDR3: CASSLMASGGAAETQYF; DNA: TGTGCCAGCAGTTTAATGGCTAGCGGGGGGGCAGCAGAGACCCAGTACTTC
size: once; D: TRBD1; J: TRBJ1-2; V: TRBV4-1; length: 13; CDR3: CASSPDRDYGYTF; DNA: TGCGCCAGCAGCCCGGACAGGGATTATGGCTACACCTTC
size: NA; D: TRBD1; J: TRBJ2-7; V: TRBV5-6; length: 17; CDR3: CASSSYSLGTGDYEQYF; DNA: TGTGCCAGCAGCTCGTATTCTTTAGGGACAGGGGACTACGAGCAGTACTTC
size: NA; D: NA; J: TRBJ1-2; V: TRBV27; length: 12; CDR3: CASSSRTDGYTF; DNA: TGTGCCAGCAGCTCCCGGACAGATGGCTACACCTTC
size: few; D: TRBD1; J: TRBJ2-7; V: TRBV4-1; length: 14; CDR3: CASSQRTGSYEQYF; DNA: TGCGCCAGCAGCCAAAGGACAGGCTCCTACGAGCAGTACTTC
size: NA; D: NA; J: TRBJ1-1; V: TRBV10-2; length: 12; CDR3: CASSETLMEAFF; DNA: TGCGCCAGCAGTGAAACCTTAATGGAGGCTTTCTTT
size: NA; D: TRBD2; J: TRBJ2-1; V: TRBV13; length: 18; CDR3: CASSPSHRTSGAYNEQFF; DNA: TGTGCCAGCAGCCCCTCACACAGGACTAGCGGGGCCTACAATGAGCAGTTCTTC
size: NA; D: TRBD2; J: TRBJ2-3; V: TRBV2; length: 13; CDR3: CANLADDTDTQYF; DNA: TGTGCCAACCTAGCGGATGACACAGATACGCAGTATTTT
size: once; D: NA; J: TRBJ1-1; V: TRBV2; length: 15; CDR3: CAGTRMGGGNTEAFF; DNA: TGTGCCGGCACTCGGATGGGGGGAGGGAACACTGAAGCTTTCTTT
size: NA; D: TRBD1; J: TRBJ1-2; V: TRBV10-3; length: 14; CDR3: CAISGTGLSYGYTF; DNA: TGTGCCATCAGTGGGACAGGGCTATCCTATGGCTACACCTTC
size: NA; D: TRBD1; J: TRBJ2-1; V: TRBV27; length: 13; CDR3: CASSPRGYNEQFF; DNA: TGTGCCAGCAGTCCCAGGGGGTACAATGAGCAGTTCTTC
size: NA; D: NA; J: TRBJ1-5; V: TRBV21-1; length: 17; CDR3: CASSRHQQGNSTQPQHF; DNA: TGTGCCAGCAGCAGGCACCAACAGGGTAATAGTACTCAGCCCCAGCATTTT
size: NA; D: NA; J: TRBJ1-1; V: TRBV29-1; length: 15; CDR3: CSVAPGQNRATEAFF; DNA: TGCAGCGTTGCCCCTGGACAGAATAGAGCAACTGAAGCTTTCTTT
size: NA; D: NA; J: TRBJ2-2; V: TRBV29-1; length: 14; CDR3: CSAPVDRNTGELFF; DNA: TGCAGCGCCCCGGTGGACAGGAACACCGGGGAGCTGTTTTTT
size: NA; D: TRBD1; J: TRBJ1-2; V: TRBV7-6; length: 13; CDR3: CASSLTGADGYTF; DNA: TGTGCCAGCAGCTTAACAGGGGCCGATGGCTACACCTTC
size: NA; D: NA; J: TRBJ2-2; V: TRBV7-9; length: 13; CDR3: CASSFAGTGELFF; DNA: TGTGCCAGCAGCTTTGCGGGCACCGGGGAGCTGTTTTTT
size: NA; D: NA; J: TRBJ1-1; V: TRBV6-6; length: 13; CDR3: CASSYSTGTEAFF; DNA: TGTGCCAGCAGTTACTCGACGGGAACTGAAGCTTTCTTT
size: NA; D: NA; J: TRBJ2-7; V: TRBV6-5; length: 13; CDR3: CASRNAGSYEQYF; DNA: TGTGCCAGCAGGAATGCAGGGTCCTACGAGCAGTACTTC
size: NA; D: NA; J: TRBJ2-3; V: TRBV12-5; length: 14; CDR3: CASGFVQSTDTQYF; DNA: TGTGCTAGTGGTTTCGTCCAGAGCACAGATACGCAGTATTTT
size: few; D: NA; J: TRBJ2-7; V: TRBV20-1; length: 11; CDR3: CSAGKRYEQYF; DNA: TGCAGTGCTGGGAAGCGGTACGAGCAGTACTTC
size: NA; D: TRBD2; J: TRBJ2-5; V: TRBV19; length: 16; CDR3: CASSKRLAPLQETQYF; DNA: TGTGCCAGTAGTAAAAGACTAGCGCCGCTTCAAGAGACCCAGTACTTC
size: NA; D: NA; J: TRBJ2-7; V: TRBV5-1; length: 15; CDR3: CASSSYEPYEGEQYF; DNA: TGCGCCAGCAGCTCGTATGAACCTTACGAGGGCGAGCAGTACTTC
size: once; D: NA; J: TRBJ1-2; V: TRBV19; length: 14; CDR3: CASSGSAGVGGYTF; DNA: TGTGCCAGTAGTGGGTCGGCAGGGGTCGGTGGCTACACCTTC